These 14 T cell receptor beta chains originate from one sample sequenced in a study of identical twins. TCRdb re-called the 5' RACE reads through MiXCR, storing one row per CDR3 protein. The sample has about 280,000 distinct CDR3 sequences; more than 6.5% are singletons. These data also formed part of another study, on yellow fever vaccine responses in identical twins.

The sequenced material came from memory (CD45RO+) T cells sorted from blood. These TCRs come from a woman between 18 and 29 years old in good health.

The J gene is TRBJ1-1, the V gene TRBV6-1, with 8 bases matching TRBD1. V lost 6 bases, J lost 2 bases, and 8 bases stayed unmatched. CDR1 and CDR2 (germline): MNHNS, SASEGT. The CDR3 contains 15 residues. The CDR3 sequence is CASRALQGANTEAFF. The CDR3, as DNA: TGTGCCAGCAGAGCTCTCCAGGGGGCCAACACTGAAGCTTTCTTT.

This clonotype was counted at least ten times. CDR3 sequence (DNA): TGTGCCAGCACCCTCCTTGGCCCCGATGAGCAGTTCTTC. Amino acids: CASTLLGPDEQFF. The chain couples TRBV7-8 to TRBJ2-1; D not certain. CDR3 length: 13 residues. The V gene's germline CDR1 is SGHVS and CDR2 FQNEAQ. V shed 7 bases and J shed 8 bases, with 15 bases lying between them.

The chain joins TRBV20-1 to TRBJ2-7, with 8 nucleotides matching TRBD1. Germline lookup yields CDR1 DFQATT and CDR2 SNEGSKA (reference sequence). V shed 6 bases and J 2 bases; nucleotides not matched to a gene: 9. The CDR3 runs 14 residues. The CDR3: CSAERQGSPYEQYF. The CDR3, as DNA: TGCAGTGCCGAAAGACAGGGGAGTCCCTACGAGCAGTACTTC.

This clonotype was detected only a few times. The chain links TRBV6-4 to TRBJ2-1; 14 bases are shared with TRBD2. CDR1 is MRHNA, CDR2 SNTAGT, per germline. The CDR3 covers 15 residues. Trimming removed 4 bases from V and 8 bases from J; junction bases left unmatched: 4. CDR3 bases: TGTGCCAGCAGTGCCGGACTAGCGGGAGGCCATGAGCAGTTCTTC. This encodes CASSAGLAGGHEQFF.

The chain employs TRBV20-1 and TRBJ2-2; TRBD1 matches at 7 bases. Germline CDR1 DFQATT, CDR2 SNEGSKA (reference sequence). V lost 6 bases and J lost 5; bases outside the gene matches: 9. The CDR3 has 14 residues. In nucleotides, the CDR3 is TGCAGTGCCAAGGACAGGTTGACAACCGGGGAGCTGTTTTTT. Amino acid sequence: CSAKDRLTTGELFF.

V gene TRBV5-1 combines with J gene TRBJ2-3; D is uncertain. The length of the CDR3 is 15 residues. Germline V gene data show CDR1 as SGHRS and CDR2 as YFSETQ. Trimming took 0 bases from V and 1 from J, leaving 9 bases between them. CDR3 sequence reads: CASSLGSAGTDTQYF. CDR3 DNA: TGCGCCAGCAGCTTGGGAAGTGCGGGCACAGATACGCAGTATTTT. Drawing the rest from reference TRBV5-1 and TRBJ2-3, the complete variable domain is KAGVTQTPRYLIKTRGQQVTLSCSPISGHRSVSWYQQTPGQGLQFLFEYFSETQRNKGNFPGRFSGRQFSNSRSEMNVSTLELGDSALYLCASSLGSAGTDTQYFGPGTRLTVL.

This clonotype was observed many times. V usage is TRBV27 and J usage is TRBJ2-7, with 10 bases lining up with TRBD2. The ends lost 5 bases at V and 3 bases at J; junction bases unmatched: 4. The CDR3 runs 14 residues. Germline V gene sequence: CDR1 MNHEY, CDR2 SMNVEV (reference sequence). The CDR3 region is CASSPRTSGYEQYF. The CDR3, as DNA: TGTGCCAGCAGTCCTAGGACTAGCGGCTACGAGCAGTACTTC.

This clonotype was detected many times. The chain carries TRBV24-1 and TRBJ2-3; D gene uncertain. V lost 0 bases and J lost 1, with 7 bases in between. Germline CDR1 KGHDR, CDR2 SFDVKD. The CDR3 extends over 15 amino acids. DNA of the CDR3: TGTGCCACCAGTGATTTGAACAGCGGCACAGATACGCAGTATTTT. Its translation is CATSDLNSGTDTQYF.

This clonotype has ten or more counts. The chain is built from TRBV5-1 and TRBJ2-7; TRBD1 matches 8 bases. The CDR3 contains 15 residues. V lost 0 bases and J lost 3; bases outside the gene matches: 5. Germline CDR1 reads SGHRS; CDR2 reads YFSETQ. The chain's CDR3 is CASSLANGQGYEQYF. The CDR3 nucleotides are TGCGCCAGCAGCTTGGCCAATGGACAGGGCTACGAGCAGTACTTC.

The CDR3 DNA reads as TGTGCCAGCAGTAAACTCCCGGGTGAAGCTTTCTTT. Translated: CASSKLPGEAFF. The rearrangement uses TRBV25-1 and TRBJ1-1; D remains ambiguous. From germline, CDR1 is MGHDK and CDR2 SYGVNS. The CDR3 is 12 residues long. Trimming pared 5 bases from V and 7 bases from J, leaving 11 bases between.

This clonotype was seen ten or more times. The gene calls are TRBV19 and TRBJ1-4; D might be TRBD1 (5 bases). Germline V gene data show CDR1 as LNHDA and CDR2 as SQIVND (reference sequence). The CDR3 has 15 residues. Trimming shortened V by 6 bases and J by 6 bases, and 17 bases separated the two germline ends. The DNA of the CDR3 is TGTGCCAGTAGCGAACCCGGGGCCGCTGATGAAAAACTGTTTTTT. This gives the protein CASSEPGAADEKLFF. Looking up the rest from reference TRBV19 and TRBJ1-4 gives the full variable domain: DGGITQSPKYLFRKEGQNVTLSCEQNLNHDAMYWYRQDPGQGLRLIYYSQIVNDFQKGDIAEGYSVSREKKESFPLTVTSAQKNPTAFYLCASSEPGAADEKLFFGSGTQLSVL.

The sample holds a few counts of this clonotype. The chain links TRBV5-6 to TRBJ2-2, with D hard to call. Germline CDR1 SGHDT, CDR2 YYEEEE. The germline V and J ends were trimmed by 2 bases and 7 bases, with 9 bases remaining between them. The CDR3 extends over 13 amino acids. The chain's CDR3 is CASSFGRVGELFF. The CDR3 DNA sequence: TGTGCCAGCAGCTTTGGTAGGGTCGGGGAGCTGTTTTTT.

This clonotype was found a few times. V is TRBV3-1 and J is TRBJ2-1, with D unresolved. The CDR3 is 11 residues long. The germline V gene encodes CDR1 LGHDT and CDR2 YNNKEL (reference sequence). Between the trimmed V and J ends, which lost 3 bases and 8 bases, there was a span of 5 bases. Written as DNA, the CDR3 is TGTGCCAGCAGCCATGTCGATGAGCAGTTCTTC. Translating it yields CASSHVDEQFF.

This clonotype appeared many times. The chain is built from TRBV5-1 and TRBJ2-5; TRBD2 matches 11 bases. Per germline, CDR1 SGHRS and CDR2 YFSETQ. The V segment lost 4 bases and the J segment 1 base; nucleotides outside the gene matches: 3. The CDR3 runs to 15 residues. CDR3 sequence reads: CASSKGLAGQETQYF. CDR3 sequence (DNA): TGCGCCAGCAGCAAAGGACTAGCGGGCCAAGAGACCCAGTACTTC.